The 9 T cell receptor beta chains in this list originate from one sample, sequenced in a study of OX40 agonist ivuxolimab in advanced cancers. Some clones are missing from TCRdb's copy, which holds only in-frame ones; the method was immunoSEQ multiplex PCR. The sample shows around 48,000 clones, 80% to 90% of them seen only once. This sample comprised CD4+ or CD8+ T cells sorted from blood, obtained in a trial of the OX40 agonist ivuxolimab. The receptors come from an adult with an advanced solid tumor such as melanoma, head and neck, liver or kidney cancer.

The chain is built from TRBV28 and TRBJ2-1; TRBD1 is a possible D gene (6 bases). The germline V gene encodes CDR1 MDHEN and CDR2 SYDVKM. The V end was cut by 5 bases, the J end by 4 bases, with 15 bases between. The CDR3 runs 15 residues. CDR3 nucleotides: TGTGCCAGCAGTCGCCGCAGGGGCGATTACAATGAGCAGTTCTTC. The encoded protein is CASSRRRGDYNEQFF.

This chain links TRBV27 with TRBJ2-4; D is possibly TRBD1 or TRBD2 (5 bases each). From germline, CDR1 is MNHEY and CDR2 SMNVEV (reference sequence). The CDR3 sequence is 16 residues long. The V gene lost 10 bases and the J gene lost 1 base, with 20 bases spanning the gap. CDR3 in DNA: TGTGCCACCCAAGGGACGGGCCGAGGGGCCAAAAACATTCAGTACTTC. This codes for CATQGTGRGAKNIQYF.

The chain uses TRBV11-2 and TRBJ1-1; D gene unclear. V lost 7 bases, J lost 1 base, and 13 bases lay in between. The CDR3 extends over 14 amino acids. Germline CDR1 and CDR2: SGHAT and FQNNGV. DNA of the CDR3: TGTGCCAGCACCCGTTCCATCGGGAACACTGAAGCTTTCTTT. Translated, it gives CASTRSIGNTEAFF.

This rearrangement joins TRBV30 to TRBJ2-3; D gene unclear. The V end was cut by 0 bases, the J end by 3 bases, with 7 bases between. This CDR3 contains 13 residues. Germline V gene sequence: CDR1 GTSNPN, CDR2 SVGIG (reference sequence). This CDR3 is CAWSVGLTDTQYF. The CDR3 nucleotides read TGTGCCTGGAGTGTAGGGCTAACAGATACGCAGTATTTT.

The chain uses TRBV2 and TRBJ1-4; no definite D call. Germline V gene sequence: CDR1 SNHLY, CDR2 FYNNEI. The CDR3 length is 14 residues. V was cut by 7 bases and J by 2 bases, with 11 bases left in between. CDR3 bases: TGTGCCAGCACAGCGTCTTCGACTAATGAAAAACTGTTTTTT. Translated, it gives CASTASSTNEKLFF.

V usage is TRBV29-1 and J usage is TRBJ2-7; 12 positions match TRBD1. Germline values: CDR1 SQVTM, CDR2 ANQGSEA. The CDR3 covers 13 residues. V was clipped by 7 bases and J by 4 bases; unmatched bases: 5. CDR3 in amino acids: CSAQGQGAYEQYF. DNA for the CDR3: TGCAGCGCCCAGGGACAGGGGGCTTACGAGCAGTACTTC.

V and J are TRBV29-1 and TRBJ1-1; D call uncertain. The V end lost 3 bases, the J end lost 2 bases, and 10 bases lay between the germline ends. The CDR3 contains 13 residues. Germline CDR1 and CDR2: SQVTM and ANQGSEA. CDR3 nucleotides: TGCAGCGTTGAGTTTCAATCAAACACTGAAGCTTTCTTT. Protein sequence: CSVEFQSNTEAFF.

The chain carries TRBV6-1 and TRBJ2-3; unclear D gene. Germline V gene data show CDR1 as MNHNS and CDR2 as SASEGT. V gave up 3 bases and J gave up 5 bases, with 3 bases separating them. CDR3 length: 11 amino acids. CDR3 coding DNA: TGTGCCAGCAGTGATGGAGATACGCAGTATTTT. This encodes CASSDGDTQYF.

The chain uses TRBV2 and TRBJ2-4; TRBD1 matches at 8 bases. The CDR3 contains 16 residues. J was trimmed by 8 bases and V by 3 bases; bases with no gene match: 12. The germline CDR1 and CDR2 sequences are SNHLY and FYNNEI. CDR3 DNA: TGTGCCAGCAGTGAGAAAGTGTCAGGGGGCGGGGACATTCAGTACTTC. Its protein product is CASSEKVSGGGDIQYF.